The TCR beta chain described here comes from a study of CD8 T cells in ankylosing spondylitis. Regarding the study as a whole: Enrichment of disease-linked clones was reportedly significant in matched ankylosing spondylitis synovial fluid. Existing reports had already noted some motif variants in reactive arthritis synovial fluid and blood.

With V trimmed by 8 bases and J by 5 bases, 6 bases remained unmatched. This CDR3 contains 13 residues. Germline CDR1 and CDR2: MNHGY and SAAAGT. TCRdb reanalysed the 5' RACE reads using MiXCR and keeps one entry per CDR3 protein. The sample comprises more than 95,000 distinct CDR3 sequences, about 7.7% of which are singletons, and nearly 10% rests with the top ten. This clonotype has more than one count but fewer than ten. Its cognate antigen is unknown. The V call is TRBV6-8, the J call TRBJ2-7; the match to TRBD1 covers 10 bases. This TCR was recovered from a male donor with ankylosing spondylitis or in good health (not recorded which). Material for sequencing was blood, either unsorted or a sorted T cell fraction (not recorded which). The CDR3 reads CASPGQGNHEQYF. CDR3 in DNA: TGTGCCAGCCCGGGACAGGGGAACCACGAGCAGTACTTC.